This T cell receptor (beta chain) was obtained from a study of blood T cell repertoires in COVID-19. Turning to the study itself: Samples representing acute and convalescent COVID-19 were sourced from the United States, Italy and Spain.

Profiling relied on immunoSEQ multiplex PCR, and the TCRdb table lists in-frame clones only, not all of them. The sample comprises some 120,000 clones, roughly nine tenths of which are singletons, and 4.5% rests with the top ten. Germline CDR1 SQVTM, CDR2 ANQGSEA. The CDR3 has 16 residues. A word on this clone: An end of the junction differs from the germline gene, which may be a read error.

The source is a man aged 35 to 55 with acute or convalescent COVID-19. Sequencing used peripheral blood. The chain employs TRBV29-1 and TRBJ1-2; possibly TRBD1 for D (5 bases). The CDR3 here is CRVVRTGAFLGGGYTF. The DNA for the CDR3 is TGCCGCGTTGTACGGACCGGGGCTTTTCTCGGGGGGGGCTACACCTTC.